Each of the 8 T cell receptor beta chains below was sequenced from the same sample in a study of T cells in localized non-small cell lung cancer. TCRdb keeps only in-frame clones here, not all; method: immunoSEQ multiplex PCR. The data hold 30,000 to 35,000 clones, with 88% observed a single time. This material consisted of peripheral blood, taken before any cancer treatment. The receptors derive from a woman aged 40-70 years with stage I lung adenocarcinoma.

The V call is TRBV5-5, the J call TRBJ2-5; 10 bases agree with TRBD1. After removal of 3 bases from V and 5 bases from J, the junction contained 7 bases not matched to a gene. Germline V gene lookup returns CDR1 SGHKS and CDR2 YYEKEE (reference sequence). The CDR3 has 15 amino acids. In DNA, the CDR3 is TGTGCCAGCAGCTACGACAGGGGGCGAATGGAGACCCAGTACTTC. Its translation: CASSYDRGRMETQYF.

This rearrangement joins TRBV9 to TRBJ2-5; D tentatively reads TRBD1 or TRBD2 (6 bases each). V dropped 0 bases and J dropped 5 bases, with 14 bases sitting between them. CDR1 is SGDLS, CDR2 YYNGEE, per germline. The CDR3 runs to 15 residues. In DNA, the CDR3 is TGTGCCAGCAGCGTAGGAGGGGGGCCCTTCGAGACCCAGTACTTC. This gives the protein CASSVGGGPFETQYF.

This chain uses TRBV18 with TRBJ1-1; no firm D call. CDR1 is KGHSH, CDR2 LQKENI, per germline. The ends were cut back, 6 bases at V and 3 bases at J, with 2 bases in the middle. The CDR3 length is 10 residues. CDR3: CASSDTEAFF. For the CDR3, the DNA is TGTGCCAGCTCGGACACTGAAGCTTTCTTT.

V gene TRBV6-4 combines with J gene TRBJ2-3; D may be TRBD2 (5 bases). In germline, CDR1 is MRHNA, CDR2 SNTAGT. V gave up 3 bases and J gave up 6 bases, with 13 bases separating them. The CDR3 sequence is 14 residues long. This CDR3 reads CASSEGQDSDTQYF. The CDR3 DNA reads as TGTGCCAGCAGTGAGGGTCAGGACTCGGATACGCAGTATTTT.

This sequence joins TRBV18 and TRBJ1-2, with TRBD1 as a possible D gene (5 bases). V was shortened by 1 base and J by 1 base, with 10 bases between the two germline ends. This CDR3 region has 15 residues. Germline V gene lookup returns CDR1 KGHSH and CDR2 LQKENI. The CDR3 bases are TGTGCCAGCTCACCACAACAGGACGTTAACTATGGCTACACCTTC. As protein: CASSPQQDVNYGYTF.

The chain has TRBV2 and TRBJ1-5; 8 bases map to TRBD1. V lost 4 bases to trimming and J lost 2 bases; unmatched junction nucleotides: 4. CDR1 is SNHLY and CDR2 is FYNNEI in the germline V gene. The CDR3 has 15 amino acids. CDR3 nucleotides: TGTGCCAGCAGTGTGACAGGGGTACGCAATCAGCCCCAGCATTTT. This sequence encodes CASSVTGVRNQPQHF.

The CDR3 sequence: CASSVTTGPRGGYTF. The CDR3 nucleotides are TGCGCCAGCAGCGTCACGACAGGGCCGAGAGGAGGCTACACCTTC. The J gene is TRBJ1-2, the V gene TRBV5-1; TRBD1 matches at 7 bases. The CDR3 has 15 amino acids. Looked up from germline, CDR1 is SGHRS and CDR2 is YFSETQ. With V trimmed by 4 bases and J by 8 bases, 14 bases remained unmatched. The whole variable domain, remainder taken from reference TRBV5-1 and TRBJ1-2, is KAGVTQTPRYLIKTRGQQVTLSCSPISGHRSVSWYQQTPGQGLQFLFEYFSETQRNKGNFPGRFSGRQFSNSRSEMNVSTLELGDSALYLCASSVTTGPRGGYTFGSGTRLTVV.

CDR3 sequence reads: CAISESEVNTEAFF. The DNA of the CDR3 is TGTGCCATCAGTGAGTCTGAGGTGAACACTGAAGCTTTCTTT. The rearrangement uses TRBV10-3 and TRBJ1-1; D is unclear. The CDR3 covers 14 residues. V dropped 0 bases and J dropped 0 bases, with 5 bases sitting between them. Germline CDR1 and CDR2: ENHRY and SYGVKD.